This TCR beta chain was obtained from a study of CD8 T cells in ankylosing spondylitis. A single record per CDR3 protein comes from TCRdb applying MiXCR to the 5' RACE reads. Among some 150,000 distinct CDR3 sequences, 10% to 12% were seen once, and the ten largest hold around 4.1%. Study-wide results and caveats: Clones tied to disease were said to be significantly enriched in matched ankylosing spondylitis synovial fluid. What appeared characteristic of ankylosing spondylitis blood was a TCR beta motif of about eight highly homologous variants. Past research had described some motif variants in reactive arthritis synovial fluid and blood.

In the case of this clonotype: Its antigen is undetermined.

Trimming removed 4 bases from V and 2 bases from J; junction bases left unmatched: 10. Germline CDR1 is SGHAT and CDR2 is FQNNGV. The CDR3 contains 17 residues. The V and J genes are TRBV11-2 and TRBJ2-3, with 9 positions matching TRBD2. This receptor was obtained from a female donor with ankylosing spondylitis or in good health (not recorded which). The material sequenced was blood, either unsorted or a sorted T cell fraction (not recorded which). CDR3 DNA sequence: TGTGCCAGCAGCTCCTGGGGGATAGCGGGGGCCACAGATACGCAGTATTTT. The encoded protein is CASSSWGIAGATDTQYF. The variable domain in full, with the rest retrieved from reference TRBV11-2 and TRBJ2-3, is EAGVAQSPRYKIIEKRQSVAFWCNPISGHATLYWYQQILGQGPKLLIQFQNNGVVDDSQLPKDRFSAERLKGVDSTLKIQPAKLEDSAVYLCASSSWGIAGATDTQYFGPGTRLTVL.